This TCR beta chain was identified during a study of CD8+ T cells in alopecia areata. Treatment indicated: oral pan-JAK inhibitor, 5-10 mg twice daily. In alopecia areata patients, both lesional scalp punch biopsies and peripheral blood were collected. The germline CDR1 and CDR2 sequences are SNHLY and FYNNEI. The CDR3 has 15 residues. V lost 5 bases to trimming and J lost 2 bases; unmatched junction nucleotides: 5. cDNA reverse transcribed from extracted RNA served as the sequencing template. Clones were read by immunoSEQ multiplex PCR, and TCRdb kept only the in-frame ones, dropping some. The sample lists approximately 180,000 clones, 50% to 70% occurring once.

This sequence joins TRBV2 and TRBJ2-3; 9 bases align to TRBD1. The sequencing here drew on CD4+ T cells sorted from blood, taken around week 49, from a patient treated with tofacitinib. The origin of this receptor is a human donor with alopecia areata. The CDR3 nucleotides are TGTGCCAGCAGTCCTGGACAGGGGAACACAGATACGCAGTATTTT. Its protein product is CASSPGQGNTDTQYF.